This T cell receptor (beta chain) stems from a study of T cells in women clearing cervical HPV infection (dated by TCRdb to 2016 to 2019). Turning to the overall study: The cases were 20 to 25 women with histologically confirmed HPV16-related CIN3 or worse, and 2 of those women had invasive cancers. Controls were some 26 women whose single incident HPV16 infection cleared within 12 months without precancer or cancer developing. Blood from cases was collected at the visit where the lesion was first found, while blood from controls was collected once the infection could no longer be detected. For cases, a median interval of about 140 days, with an interquartile range of about 85 to 200 days, was observed between lesion detection and blood sampling. HLA typing was available for only a few women, so HLA type could not be excluded as a confounder. An exploratory proof-of-principle case-control study, nested within the Guanacaste HPV Natural History Study in Costa Rica, was conducted to compare TCR repertoires across cervical HPV16 outcomes. Cases and controls were matched on age within five years and on year of sample collection. Cases had a median age of around 32 years and controls had a median age of 38, with no significant differences in baseline characteristics. The parent cohort enrolled roughly 9,600 women aged 18 or older in Guanacaste, Costa Rica, during about 1992 to 1995 and followed them for around 7 years. Five blinded duplicates per group were added as quality controls, so that 60 or so samples were obtained: 50 or so participants and 10 replicates. What the authors observed across the whole study: The cross-sectional design could not show whether associations preceded infection or resulted from it; effector/memory subsets and HPV-specific T cells were not isolated. Lower TRBV6-7 relative abundance was observed in cases than in controls (about 0.1% versus 0.15%; Bonferroni P = 0.0008). TCR repertoire richness was significantly higher in CIN3+ cases than in controls across sequencing depths, while evenness did not differ. By combining richness with V gene abundances, random forest classifiers separated cases from controls with an estimated AUC of about 0.82. Because the number of T cells per sample was unknown, the richness differences could reflect varying T-cell content rather than repertoire biology.

CDR1 is given as SEHNR and CDR2 as FQNEAQ, both from the germline V gene (reference sequence). Relative to germline, V is missing 3 bases and J is missing 9 bases, with 7 bases of the junction outside any gene match. Counted from cysteine to phenylalanine, this CDR3 has 15 amino acids. Shown are 36 bases from within the CDR3, in frame from base 1. Every participant had a single incident cervical HPV16 infection, and prevalent HPV16 infections were excluded. Cervical HPV DNA was detected with MY09/MY11 PCR, and genotyping was done with dot-blot hybridization. More than 14 mL of heparinized blood was centrifuged, after which the buffy coat was aliquoted, frozen at -30 degrees C, and then stored at -80 degrees C. Genomic DNA was extracted from buffy coat specimens using QIAGEN kits. The immunoSEQ assay used multiplex PCR to amplify TCR beta CDR3 regions from an average of around 1.2 ug of genomic DNA per sample. The assay corrected primer bias using a complete synthetic TCR repertoire to establish an amplification baseline. The amplicons were sequenced on the Illumina platform. Regarding the original processing steps: Error correction of the sequences involved clustering with frequency ratios plus a modified nearest-neighbor algorithm, after which the sequences were analyzed in the immunoSEQ Analyzer using IMGT gene definitions. At each rarefaction depth, TCR richness and evenness were averaged over 20 rarefaction repeats, and samples with fewer sequences than the depth were excluded. V, D and J gene relative abundances were compared between groups with Wilcoxon rank sum tests, applying FDR correction. An intraclass correlation of about 96% for TCR richness and an average of about 73% across 66 gene segments were obtained from the blinded duplicates. The table was pulled from immuneACCESS by TCRdb, which kept in-frame rearrangements only. Such tables lose some clones; where checked, under half of the loss comes from unresolved V genes, and the rest has no known cause. Clonal size and the V and J genes are those of that table, whereas D and trimming came from the DNA. The sample's records list about 30,000 clones. The ten biggest clones cover about 4% of the sample.

Comment on this clone: What this receptor recognizes is not known. The CDR3 end lies 3 residues beyond the end of the read and is filled in from the germline J gene.

The sample taken for sequencing was blood buffy coat. The source of this sequence is a woman aged 18-70 years with a cervical HPV16 infection that either progressed to CIN3+ or cleared (not recorded which). Recombination connected TRBV7-9 to TRBJ2-1; the central 11 bases match TRBD2. The CDR3 region has the sequence CASSFVAGGISEQFF. The CDR3 bases that were read are TGTGCCAGCAGCTTTGTAGCGGGAGGGATCAGTGAG.